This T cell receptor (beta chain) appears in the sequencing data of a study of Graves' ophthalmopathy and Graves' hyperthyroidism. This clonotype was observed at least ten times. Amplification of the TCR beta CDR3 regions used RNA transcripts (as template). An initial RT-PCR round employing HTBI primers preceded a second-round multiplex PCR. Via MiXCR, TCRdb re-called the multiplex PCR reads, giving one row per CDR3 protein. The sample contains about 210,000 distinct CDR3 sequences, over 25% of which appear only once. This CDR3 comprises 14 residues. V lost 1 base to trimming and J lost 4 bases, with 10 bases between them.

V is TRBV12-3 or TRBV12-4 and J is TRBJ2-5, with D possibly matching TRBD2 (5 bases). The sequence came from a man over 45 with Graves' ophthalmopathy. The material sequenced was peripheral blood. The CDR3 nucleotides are TGTGCCAGCAGTTTAGGGAAAGGGAGAGAGACCCAGTACTTC. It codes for CASSLGKGRETQYF.